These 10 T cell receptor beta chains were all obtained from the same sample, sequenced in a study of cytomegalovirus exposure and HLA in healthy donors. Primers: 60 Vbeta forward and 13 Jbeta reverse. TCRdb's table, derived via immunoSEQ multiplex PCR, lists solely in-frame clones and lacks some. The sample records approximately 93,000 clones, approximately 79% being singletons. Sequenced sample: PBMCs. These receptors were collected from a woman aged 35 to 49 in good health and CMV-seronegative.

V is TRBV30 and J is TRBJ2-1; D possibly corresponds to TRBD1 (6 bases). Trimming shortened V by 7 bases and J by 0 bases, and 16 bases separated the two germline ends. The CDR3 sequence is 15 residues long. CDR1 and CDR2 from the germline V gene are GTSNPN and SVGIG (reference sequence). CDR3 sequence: CALNHRDPSYNEQFF. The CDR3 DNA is TGTGCCTTAAACCACAGGGACCCCTCCTACAATGAGCAGTTCTTC. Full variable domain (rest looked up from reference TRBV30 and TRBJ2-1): SQTIHQWPATLVQPVGSPLSLECTVEGTSNPNLYWYRQAAGRGLQLLFYSVGIGQISSEVPQNLSASRPQDRQFILSSKKLLLSDSGFYLCALNHRDPSYNEQFFGPGTRLTVL.

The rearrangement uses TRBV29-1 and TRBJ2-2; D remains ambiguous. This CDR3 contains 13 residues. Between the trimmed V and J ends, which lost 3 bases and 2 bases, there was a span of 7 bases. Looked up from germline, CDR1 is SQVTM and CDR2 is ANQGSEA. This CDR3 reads CSVDGQNTGELFF. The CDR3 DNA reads TGCAGCGTTGACGGTCAAAACACCGGGGAGCTGTTTTTT.

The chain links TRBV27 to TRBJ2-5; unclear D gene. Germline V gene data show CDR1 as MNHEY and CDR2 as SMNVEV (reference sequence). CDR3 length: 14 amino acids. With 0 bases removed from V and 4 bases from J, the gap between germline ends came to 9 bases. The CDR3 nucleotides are TGTGCCAGCAGTTTATCGAACAATGGAGAGACCCAGTACTTC. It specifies CASSLSNNGETQYF.

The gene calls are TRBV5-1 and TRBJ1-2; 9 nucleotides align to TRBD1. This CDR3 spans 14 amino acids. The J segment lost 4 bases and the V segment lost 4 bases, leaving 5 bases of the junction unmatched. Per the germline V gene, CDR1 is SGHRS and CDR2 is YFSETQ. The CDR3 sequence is CASSPGTGTYGYTF. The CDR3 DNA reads TGCGCCAGCAGCCCGGGGACAGGGACCTATGGCTACACCTTC.

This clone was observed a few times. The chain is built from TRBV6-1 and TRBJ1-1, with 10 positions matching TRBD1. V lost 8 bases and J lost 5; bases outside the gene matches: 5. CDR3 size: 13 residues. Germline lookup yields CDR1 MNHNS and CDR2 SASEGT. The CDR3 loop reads CASPGQGFTEAFF. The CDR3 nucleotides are TGTGCCAGCCCGGGACAGGGGTTTACTGAAGCTTTCTTT.

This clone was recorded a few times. The CDR3 nucleotides read TGTGCCAGCAGCACATGGACAGGGCCCTACAATGAGCAGTTCTTC. Translation gives CASSTWTGPYNEQFF. J is TRBJ2-1 and V is TRBV7-3; 8 positions agree with TRBD1. CDR1 is SGHTA and CDR2 is FQGTGA in the germline V gene. V was pared by 5 bases and J by 2 bases, with 5 bases of the junction left unmatched. The CDR3 consists of 15 residues.

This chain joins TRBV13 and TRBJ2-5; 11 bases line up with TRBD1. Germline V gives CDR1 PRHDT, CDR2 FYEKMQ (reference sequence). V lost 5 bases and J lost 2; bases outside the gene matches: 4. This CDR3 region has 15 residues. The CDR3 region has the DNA TGTGCCAGCAGCAGGGACAGGGGGTTTCAAGAGACCCAGTACTTC. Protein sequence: CASSRDRGFQETQYF.

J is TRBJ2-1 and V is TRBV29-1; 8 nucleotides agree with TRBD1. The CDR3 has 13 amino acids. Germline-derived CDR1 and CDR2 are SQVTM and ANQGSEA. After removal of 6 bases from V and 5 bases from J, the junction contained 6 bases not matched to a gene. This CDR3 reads CSVGQGGNNEQFF. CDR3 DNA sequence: TGCAGCGTCGGACAGGGTGGTAACAATGAGCAGTTCTTC.

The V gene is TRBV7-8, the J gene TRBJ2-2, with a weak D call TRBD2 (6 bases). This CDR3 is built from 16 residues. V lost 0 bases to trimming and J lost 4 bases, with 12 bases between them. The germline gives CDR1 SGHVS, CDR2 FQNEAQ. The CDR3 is CASSLAELGGTGELFF. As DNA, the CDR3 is TGTGCCAGCAGCTTAGCTGAGTTGGGGGGCACCGGGGAGCTGTTTTTT.

The CDR3: CASSSDRGLTDTQYF. The CDR3 bases are TGTGCCAGCAGTTCGGACAGGGGGCTCACAGATACGCAGTATTTT. This chain uses TRBV5-6 with TRBJ2-3, with 11 bases lining up with TRBD1. Germline V gene sequence: CDR1 SGHDT, CDR2 YYEEEE. Germline trimming cut 5 bases from V and 2 bases from J; bases unmatched to any gene: 4. This CDR3 has 15 residues. The whole variable domain, filled in from reference TRBV5-6 and TRBJ2-3, reads DAGVTQSPTHLIKTRGQQVTLRCSPKSGHDTVSWYQQALGQGPQFIFQYYEEEERQRGNFPDRFSGHQFPNYSSELNVNALLLGDSALYLCASSSDRGLTDTQYFGPGTRLTVL.